This entry describes one T cell receptor beta chain. Per the study methods: Reference gene primer amplification gave estimated nucleated cell counts. Here immunoSEQ multiplex PCR was the method, and the copy in TCRdb shows in-frame clones only, minus some. V, J and clone size derive from that table, while D and trimming were established from the DNA sequence. The table shows about 360,000 clones, with around 86% occurring only once. These data are taken from a study of blood T cell repertoires in COVID-19. Overall study context: Collection of acute and convalescent COVID-19 samples took place in the United States, Italy and Spain. From T cells, B-cell-depleted T cells, or PBMCs came the material, which was cDNA or gDNA.

Germline V CDR1 and CDR2: LNHDA, SQIVND (reference sequence). Trimming cost V 5 bases and J 3 bases; bases outside gene matches: 2. This CDR3 region has 13 residues. Sequences were obtained from peripheral blood. This rearrangement joins TRBV19 to TRBJ2-7; 9 bases match TRBD1. The clonotype comes from a human donor in a cohort sampled during active COVID-19. The CDR3 bases are TGTGCCAGTAGTGTGGGACAGGGCTACGAGCAGTACTTC. Amino acids: CASSVGQGYEQYF.